This T cell receptor beta chain was retrieved from a study of response to subunit inactivated influenza vaccine. TCRdb re-called the RT-PCR reads through MiXCR, storing one row per CDR3 protein. This sample carries about 780,000 distinct CDR3 sequences, approximately 17% of them seen once, and the ten largest clones take about a tenth. This clonotype was detected only a few times. No antigen is known for it. CDR1 and CDR2 (germline): SGHNT, YYREEE (reference sequence). V dropped 1 base and J dropped 14 bases, with 19 bases sitting between them. The CDR3 loop spans 14 amino acids. Whole-study findings and limits: Each seasonal influenza vaccination, the authors suggested, recruits few new T cells.

The chain uses TRBV5-4 and TRBJ2-1, with TRBD2 as a possible D gene (7 bases). This clonotype was obtained from a man between 45 and 60 years old who received an inactivated influenza vaccine. The sequences come from PBMCs from blood, collected around 5 days after vaccination. CDR3 coding DNA: TGTGCCAGCAGCTTGAGTGGGGGGGCTGGGCTTGAGTTCTTC. This encodes CASSLSGGAGLEFF.